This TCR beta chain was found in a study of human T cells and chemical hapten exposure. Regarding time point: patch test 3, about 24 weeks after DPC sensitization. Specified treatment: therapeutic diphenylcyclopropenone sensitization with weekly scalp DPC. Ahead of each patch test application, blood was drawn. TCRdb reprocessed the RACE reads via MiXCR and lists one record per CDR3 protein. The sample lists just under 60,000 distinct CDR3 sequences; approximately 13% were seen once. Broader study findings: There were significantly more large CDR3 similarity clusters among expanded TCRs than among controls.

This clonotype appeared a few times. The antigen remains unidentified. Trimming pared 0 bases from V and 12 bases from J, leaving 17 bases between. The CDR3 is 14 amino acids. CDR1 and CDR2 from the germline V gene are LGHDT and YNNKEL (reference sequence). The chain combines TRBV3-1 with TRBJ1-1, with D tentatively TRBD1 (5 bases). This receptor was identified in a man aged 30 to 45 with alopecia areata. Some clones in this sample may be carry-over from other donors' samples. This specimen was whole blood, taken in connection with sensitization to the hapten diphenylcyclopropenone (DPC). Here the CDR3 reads CASSQDRGRTGSFF. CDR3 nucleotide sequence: TGTGCCAGCAGCCAAGATAGGGGCCGGACGGGATCTTTCTTT.